The rows below give T cell receptor beta chains drawn from one sample of a study of brain T cells in children with intractable seizures. Assay used: immunoSEQ multiplex PCR; TCRdb lists only in-frame clones, some missing. The sample records 78,000 or so clones, roughly 89% being singletons. The sample here was peripheral blood, taken at surgery. These receptors were taken from a girl aged 2 to 9 with Rasmussen encephalitis and intractable seizures. Each CDR3 is given with its conserved first and last residue.

16 TRBJ2-1 TRBV11-2 CASSLGPERGPNEQFF
15 TRBJ1-4 TRBV4-1 CASSQVVATNEKLFF
14 TRBJ1-1 TRBV5-4 CASSLVGMNTEAFF
14 TRBJ2-7 TRBV5-4 CASSGLRLLYEQYF
16 TRBJ2-7 TRBV3-1/TRBV3-2 CASSLFSGTNSYEQYF
17 TRBJ1-2 TRBV12-1 CASSFLTGHSPNYGYTF
15 TRBJ1-4 TRBV9 CASSPRGATNEKLFF
12 TRBJ2-7 TRBV5-5 CASSPHNHEQYF
17 TRBJ2-3 TRBV27 CASSSARGGGDSDTQYF
15 TRBJ1-1 TRBV6-4 CASSVEGGMNTEAFF
15 TRBJ2-7 TRBV27 CASSPGTGVSEEQYF
16 TRBJ1-2 TRBV7-9 CASSELGELTNYGYTF
14 TRBJ1-2 TRBV19 CASSRDGGGYGYTF
16 TRBJ2-7 TRBV7-9 CASGPRSTGGSYEQYF
14 TRBJ2-6 TRBV28 CASSGGTGANVLTF
14 TRBJ2-5 TRBV28 CASSLGGVQETQYF
12 TRBJ1-2 TRBV6-5 CASRRGAYGYTF
13 TRBJ1-1 TRBV2 CASSEQGVTEAFF
13 TRBJ1-3 TRBV18 CASSSSQGDTIYF
16 TRBJ2-7 TRBV27 CASSFLMSGGRYEQYF
15 TRBJ1-6 TRBV28 CATITGGLYNSPLHF
15 TRBJ2-7 TRBV28 CASSPGTADSYEQYF
14 TRBJ1-1 TRBV9 CASSMTGLNTEAFF
16 TRBJ2-2 TRBV5-1 CASSSRTSGATGELFF
14 TRBJ1-2 TRBV9 CASSGQGRNYGYTF
16 TRBJ2-1 TRBV24-1 CATSDHGLAAYNEQFF
15 TRBJ1-1 TRBV29-1 CSARGGGPLSTEAFF
14 TRBJ1-2 TRBV19 CASSKAESNYGYTF
14 TRBJ2-7 TRBV20-1 CSASGDRGPYEQYF
17 TRBJ2-3 TRBV5-1 CASSQWTSGGRTDTQYF
11 TRBJ2-2 TRBV20-1 CSARDLGELFF
14 TRBJ2-7 TRBV7-2 CASRPSGGPYEQYF
14 TRBJ1-5 TRBV24-1 CATSDSDVNQPQHF
16 TRBJ2-3 TRBV28 CASSFPDQGASDTQYF
14 TRBJ1-1 TRBV18 CASSRAGQGTEAFF
18 TRBJ1-1 TRBV9 CASSVAPETRGIRTEAFF
16 TRBJ2-5 TRBV18 CASSADSGPGRETQYF
15 TRBJ2-1 TRBV2 CASSGVGPPYNEQFF
15 TRBJ2-2 TRBV11-2 CASSFVRGKVGELFF
16 TRBJ2-5 TRBV7-2 CASTMRTSEYQETQYF
16 TRBJ2-1 TRBV12-5 CASGLRGSGGHNEQFF
15 TRBJ2-1 TRBV9 CASSGSGGAINEQFF
16 TRBJ1-4 TRBV18 CASSPREQQHNEKLFF